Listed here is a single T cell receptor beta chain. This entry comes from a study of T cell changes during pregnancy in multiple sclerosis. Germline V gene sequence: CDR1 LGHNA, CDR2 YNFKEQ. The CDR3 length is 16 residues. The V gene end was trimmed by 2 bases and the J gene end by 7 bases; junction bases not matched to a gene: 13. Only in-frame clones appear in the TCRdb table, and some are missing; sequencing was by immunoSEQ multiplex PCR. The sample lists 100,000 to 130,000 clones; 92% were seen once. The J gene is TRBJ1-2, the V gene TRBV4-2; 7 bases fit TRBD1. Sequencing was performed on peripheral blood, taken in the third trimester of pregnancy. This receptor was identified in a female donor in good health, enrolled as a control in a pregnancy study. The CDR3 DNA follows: TGTGCCAGCAGCCAAAGGGGGCTTCCCCAAGCGGGTGGCTACACCTTC. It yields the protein CASSQRGLPQAGGYTF.